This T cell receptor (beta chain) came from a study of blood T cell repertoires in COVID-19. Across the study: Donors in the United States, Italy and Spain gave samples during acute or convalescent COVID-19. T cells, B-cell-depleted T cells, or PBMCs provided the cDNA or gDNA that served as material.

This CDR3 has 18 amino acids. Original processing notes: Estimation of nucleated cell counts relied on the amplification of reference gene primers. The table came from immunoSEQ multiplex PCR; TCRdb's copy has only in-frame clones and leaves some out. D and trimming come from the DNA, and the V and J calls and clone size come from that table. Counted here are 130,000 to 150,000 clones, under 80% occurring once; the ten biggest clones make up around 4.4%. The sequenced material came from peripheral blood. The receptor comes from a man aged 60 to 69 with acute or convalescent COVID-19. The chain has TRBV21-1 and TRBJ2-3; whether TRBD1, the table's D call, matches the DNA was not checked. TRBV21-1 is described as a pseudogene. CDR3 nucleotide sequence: TGTGCCAGCAGCGGTCAAAACCCGGGACAGGGGGAGGTAGATACGCAGTATTTT. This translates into CASSGQNPGQGEVDTQYF.